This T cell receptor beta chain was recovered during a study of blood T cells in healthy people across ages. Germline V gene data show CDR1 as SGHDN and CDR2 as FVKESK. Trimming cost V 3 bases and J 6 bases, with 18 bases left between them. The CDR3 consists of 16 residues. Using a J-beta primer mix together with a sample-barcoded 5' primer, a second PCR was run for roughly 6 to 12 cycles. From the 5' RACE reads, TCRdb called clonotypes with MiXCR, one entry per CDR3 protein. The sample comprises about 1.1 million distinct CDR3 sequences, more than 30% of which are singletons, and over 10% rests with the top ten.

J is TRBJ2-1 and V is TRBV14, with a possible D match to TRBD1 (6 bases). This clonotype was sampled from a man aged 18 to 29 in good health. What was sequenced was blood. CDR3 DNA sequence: TGTGCCAGCAGCCACTACAGGGACATAGAAACCAATGAGCAGTTCTTC. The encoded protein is CASSHYRDIETNEQFF. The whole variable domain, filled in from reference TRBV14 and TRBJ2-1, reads EAGVTQFPSHSVIEKGQTVTLRCDPISGHDNLYWYRRVMGKEIKFLLHFVKESKQDESGMPNNRFLAERTGGTYSTLKVQPAELEDSGVYFCASSHYRDIETNEQFFGPGTRLTVL.